The 23 T cell receptor beta chains below all came from one sample that was sequenced in a study of T-cell reconstitution after alpha-beta-depleted transplantation in children. TCRbeta library preparation incorporated unique molecular identifiers. TCRdb reprocessed the PCR reads via MiXCR and lists one record per CDR3 protein. Found here are approximately 240,000 distinct CDR3 sequences, approximately 11% of them singletons; the top ten hold 28%. Source: PBMCs, taken before TCRalphabeta/CD19-depleted stem cell transplant. The receptors derive from a child younger than two with acute myeloid leukemia, due to receive a stem cell transplant.

This clonotype showed up many times. The chain joins TRBV4-2 to TRBJ2-4, with 10 bases lining up with TRBD2. CDR1 is LGHNA, CDR2 YNFKEQ, per germline. The CDR3 contains 17 residues. V shed 0 bases and J 10 bases; nucleotides not matched to a gene: 12. CDR3 loop: CASSQEGSTSGIGIQYF. DNA of the CDR3: TGTGCCAGCAGCCAAGAGGGGAGTACTAGCGGGATAGGGATTCAGTACTTC.

This clonotype has a count of ten or more. The chain couples TRBV29-1 to TRBJ1-1; D not certain. The V gene lost 0 bases and the J gene lost 6 bases, with 11 bases spanning the gap. The germline gives CDR1 SQVTM, CDR2 ANQGSEA. This CDR3 is 13 amino acids long. Here the CDR3 DNA reads TGCAGCGTTGAAGATAAGGGAATCGCTGAAGCTTTCTTT. Protein sequence: CSVEDKGIAEAFF.

The V call is TRBV7-2, the J call TRBJ2-2; 7 bases agree with TRBD2. The CDR3 spans 16 residues. Germline values: CDR1 SGHTA, CDR2 FQGNSA. V lost 5 bases and J lost 2; bases outside the gene matches: 8. As DNA, the CDR3 is TGTGCCAGCAGCGGGCGGGCTAGCGGTAACACCGGGGAGCTGTTTTTT. It yields the protein CASSGRASGNTGELFF.

This clonotype was counted at least ten times. This chain uses TRBV19 with TRBJ2-1; D call uncertain. CDR3 length equals 15 residues. The V and J ends lost 5 bases and 0 bases respectively, with 11 bases between them. Looked up from germline, CDR1 is LNHDA and CDR2 is SQIVND (reference sequence). DNA for the CDR3: TGTGCCAGTAGTCCTCAGACGAGCTCCTACAATGAGCAGTTCTTC. Translated, it gives CASSPQTSSYNEQFF.

This chain connects TRBV4-2 to TRBJ1-1; TRBD1 agrees at 10 bases. This CDR3 has 18 amino acids. CDR1 and CDR2 (germline): LGHNA, YNFKEQ. V trimming: 0 bases; J trimming: 0 bases; junction bases outside the gene matches: 7. CDR3 loop: CASSQDPRQGALNTEAFF. CDR3 coding DNA: TGTGCCAGCAGCCAAGATCCCCGACAGGGGGCTTTGAACACTGAAGCTTTCTTT.

This chain connects TRBV20-1 to TRBJ2-1; 8 bases line up with TRBD2. The CDR3 has 16 amino acids. From germline, CDR1 is DFQATT and CDR2 SNEGSKA (reference sequence). With 1 base clipped from V and 2 bases from J, the junction kept 7 bases outside the gene matches. CDR3 bases: TGCAGTGCTAGAGGAGGCAGCGGGAGTCCCTACAATGAGCAGTTCTTC. It specifies CSARGGSGSPYNEQFF.

The V gene is TRBV12-3 or TRBV12-4, the J gene TRBJ2-7; unclear D gene. Trimming removed 5 bases from V and 6 bases from J, with 20 bases in between. The CDR3 runs 15 residues. The CDR3 reads CASSPSPTPRTEQYF. In nucleotides, the CDR3 is TGTGCCAGCAGTCCCTCTCCGACGCCTCGGACCGAGCAGTACTTC.

This clonotype has ten or more counts. CDR3 region: CASGRPGQNNEQFF. The CDR3 bases are TGTGCCAGCGGAAGACCCGGGCAAAACAATGAGCAGTTCTTC. V usage is TRBV11-2 and J usage is TRBJ2-1; no definite D call. CDR1 and CDR2 (germline): SGHAT, FQNNGV. This CDR3 comprises 14 residues. The ends were cut back, 8 bases at V and 5 bases at J, with 16 bases in the middle.

At least ten counts were recorded for this clonotype. This chain links TRBV3-1 with TRBJ1-1; D is unresolved. The CDR3 has 13 residues. CDR1 LGHDT and CDR2 YNNKEL come from the germline V gene (reference sequence). V was shortened by 1 base and J by 3 bases, with 6 bases between the two germline ends. CDR3 amino acids: CASSQATDTEAFF. DNA for the CDR3: TGTGCCAGCAGCCAAGCTACGGACACTGAAGCTTTCTTT.

The rearrangement links TRBV12-3 or TRBV12-4 to TRBJ1-5; the D is unclear. This CDR3 is built from 15 residues. Between the trimmed V and J ends, which lost 11 bases and 2 bases, there was a span of 19 bases. The CDR3 DNA is TGTGCCTCCTCCCTGCGGGCCCGGGGCAATCAGCCCCAGCATTTT. Translation gives CASSLRARGNQPQHF.

The V and J genes are TRBV19 and TRBJ2-3; D is tentatively TRBD1 or TRBD2 (6 bases each). The CDR3 spans 17 residues. CDR1 is LNHDA, CDR2 SQIVND, per germline (reference sequence). V lost 4 bases and J lost 2, with 19 bases in between. CDR3 amino acids: CASSTRPGAIITDTQYF. CDR3 nucleotides: TGTGCCAGTAGTACCCGCCCGGGGGCCATCATCACAGATACGCAGTATTTT.

The chain uses TRBV20-1 and TRBJ1-1; no definite D call. This CDR3 is built from 13 residues. Germline V CDR1 and CDR2: DFQATT, SNEGSKA (reference sequence). V was trimmed by 3 bases and J by 0 bases, leaving 8 bases between them. CDR3 sequence: CSASRSMNTEAFF. In DNA form, the CDR3 reads TGCAGTGCTAGTCGGAGCATGAACACTGAAGCTTTCTTT.

This clonotype was observed a handful of times. The rearrangement uses TRBV12-3 or TRBV12-4 and TRBJ1-3; 10 positions agree with TRBD1. The CDR3 runs 16 residues. J was trimmed by 5 bases and V by 6 bases; bases with no gene match: 10. The CDR3, as DNA: TGTGCCAGCAGACCCCTCGGACAGGGGGGAAGAAACACCATATATTTT. Translation: CASRPLGQGGRNTIYF.

At least ten counts were recorded for this clonotype. The rearrangement links TRBV19 to TRBJ2-6; unclear D gene. This CDR3 comprises 13 residues. CDR1 and CDR2 from the germline V gene are LNHDA and SQIVND (reference sequence). V lost 6 bases to trimming and J lost 3 bases, with 6 bases between them. The CDR3 loop is CASRSVGANVLTF. Written as DNA, the CDR3 is TGTGCCAGTAGGAGCGTTGGGGCCAACGTCCTGACTTTC.

This clonotype was found many times. The chain carries TRBV7-2 and TRBJ2-3; 8 positions agree with TRBD2. CDR3 length: 17 amino acids. CDR1 SGHTA and CDR2 FQGNSA come from the germline V gene. Trimming took 0 bases from V and 2 from J; bases not matched to a gene: 7. In nucleotides, the CDR3 is TGTGCCAGCAGCTTAGCGGCCTTAGCGGGAATCACAGATACGCAGTATTTT. This codes for CASSLAALAGITDTQYF.

Many counts were recorded for this clonotype. The J gene is TRBJ1-1, the V gene TRBV5-6; D unclear. V shed 2 bases and J shed 0 bases, with 5 bases lying between them. This CDR3 spans 13 amino acids. The germline V gene has CDR1 SGHDT and CDR2 YYEEEE. The CDR3 is CASSFTLNTEAFF. CDR3 nucleotide sequence: TGTGCCAGCAGCTTTACCTTGAACACTGAAGCTTTCTTT.

This clonotype occurred many times. The gene calls are TRBV6-5 and TRBJ2-1; D not resolved. The CDR3 is made up of 11 amino acids. V gave up 6 bases and J gave up 6 bases, with 6 bases separating them. In germline, CDR1 is MNHEY, CDR2 SVGAGI. In DNA form, the CDR3 reads TGTGCCAGCAGCCAATCCAATGAGCAGTTCTTC. Its translation is CASSQSNEQFF.

The chain recombines TRBV5-1 with TRBJ2-5; 14 bases are shared with TRBD2. In germline, CDR1 is SGHRS, CDR2 YFSETQ. V shed 4 bases and J 2 bases; nucleotides not matched to a gene: 7. This CDR3 has 17 residues. CDR3 sequence reads: CASSKGLAGARQETQYF. DNA for the CDR3: TGCGCCAGCAGCAAGGGACTAGCGGGAGCGCGGCAAGAGACCCAGTACTTC. The variable domain in full, completed from reference TRBV5-1 and TRBJ2-5, reads KAGVTQTPRYLIKTRGQQVTLSCSPISGHRSVSWYQQTPGQGLQFLFEYFSETQRNKGNFPGRFSGRQFSNSRSEMNVSTLELGDSALYLCASSKGLAGARQETQYFGPGTRLLVL.

The table lists this clonotype with many counts. The V and J genes are TRBV3-1 and TRBJ2-7; TRBD1 is a possible D gene (5 bases). This CDR3 has 14 amino acids. Per germline, CDR1 LGHDT and CDR2 YNNKEL (reference sequence). Trimming stripped 2 bases from V and 4 bases from J, with 12 bases between. Here the CDR3 DNA reads TGTGCCAGCAGCCAATTTGCAGGGCCTTACGAGCAGTACTTC. It codes for CASSQFAGPYEQYF.

The genes are TRBV24-1 and TRBJ1-2; 9 bases are shared with TRBD1. V lost 9 bases, J lost 2 bases, and 6 bases stayed unmatched. Per germline, CDR1 KGHDR and CDR2 SFDVKD. CDR3 size: 14 residues. CDR3 sequence reads: CATQTGGNNYGYTF. The CDR3 nucleotides read TGTGCCACCCAAACAGGGGGCAACAACTATGGCTACACCTTC.

In its sample, this clonotype was seen many times. V is TRBV7-2 and J is TRBJ1-1; D unclear. Germline-derived CDR1 and CDR2 are SGHTA and FQGNSA. This CDR3 has 14 amino acids. The V end lost 1 base, the J end lost 0 bases, and 6 bases lay between the germline ends. CDR3 DNA sequence: TGTGCCAGCAGCTTAGTGTCGGTGAACACTGAAGCTTTCTTT. Protein sequence: CASSLVSVNTEAFF.

The J gene is TRBJ1-6, the V gene TRBV28; D is unclear. V was trimmed by 6 bases and J by 5 bases, leaving 11 bases between them. The CDR3 runs 14 residues. Germline CDR1 is MDHEN and CDR2 is SYDVKM. The DNA of the CDR3 is TGTGCCAGCAGAGGAGGAAACCATAATTCACCCCTCCACTTT. This sequence encodes CASRGGNHNSPLHF.

There are many counts of this clonotype. J is TRBJ2-2 and V is TRBV15, with D possibly matching TRBD1 (5 bases). This CDR3 spans 15 amino acids. V lost 0 bases and J lost 7, with 12 bases in between. Germline assignment: CDR1 LNHNV and CDR2 YYDKDF (reference sequence). The CDR3 reads CATSRDYSGIGELFF. As DNA, the CDR3 is TGTGCCACCAGCAGAGATTACTCAGGGATCGGGGAGCTGTTTTTT. Supplemented by reference TRBV15 and TRBJ2-2, the full variable domain reads DAMVIQNPRYQVTQFGKPVTLSCSQTLNHNVMYWYQQKSSQAPKLLFHYYDKDFNNEADTPDNFQSRRPNTSFCFLDIRSPGLGDTAMYLCATSRDYSGIGELFFGEGSRLTVL.